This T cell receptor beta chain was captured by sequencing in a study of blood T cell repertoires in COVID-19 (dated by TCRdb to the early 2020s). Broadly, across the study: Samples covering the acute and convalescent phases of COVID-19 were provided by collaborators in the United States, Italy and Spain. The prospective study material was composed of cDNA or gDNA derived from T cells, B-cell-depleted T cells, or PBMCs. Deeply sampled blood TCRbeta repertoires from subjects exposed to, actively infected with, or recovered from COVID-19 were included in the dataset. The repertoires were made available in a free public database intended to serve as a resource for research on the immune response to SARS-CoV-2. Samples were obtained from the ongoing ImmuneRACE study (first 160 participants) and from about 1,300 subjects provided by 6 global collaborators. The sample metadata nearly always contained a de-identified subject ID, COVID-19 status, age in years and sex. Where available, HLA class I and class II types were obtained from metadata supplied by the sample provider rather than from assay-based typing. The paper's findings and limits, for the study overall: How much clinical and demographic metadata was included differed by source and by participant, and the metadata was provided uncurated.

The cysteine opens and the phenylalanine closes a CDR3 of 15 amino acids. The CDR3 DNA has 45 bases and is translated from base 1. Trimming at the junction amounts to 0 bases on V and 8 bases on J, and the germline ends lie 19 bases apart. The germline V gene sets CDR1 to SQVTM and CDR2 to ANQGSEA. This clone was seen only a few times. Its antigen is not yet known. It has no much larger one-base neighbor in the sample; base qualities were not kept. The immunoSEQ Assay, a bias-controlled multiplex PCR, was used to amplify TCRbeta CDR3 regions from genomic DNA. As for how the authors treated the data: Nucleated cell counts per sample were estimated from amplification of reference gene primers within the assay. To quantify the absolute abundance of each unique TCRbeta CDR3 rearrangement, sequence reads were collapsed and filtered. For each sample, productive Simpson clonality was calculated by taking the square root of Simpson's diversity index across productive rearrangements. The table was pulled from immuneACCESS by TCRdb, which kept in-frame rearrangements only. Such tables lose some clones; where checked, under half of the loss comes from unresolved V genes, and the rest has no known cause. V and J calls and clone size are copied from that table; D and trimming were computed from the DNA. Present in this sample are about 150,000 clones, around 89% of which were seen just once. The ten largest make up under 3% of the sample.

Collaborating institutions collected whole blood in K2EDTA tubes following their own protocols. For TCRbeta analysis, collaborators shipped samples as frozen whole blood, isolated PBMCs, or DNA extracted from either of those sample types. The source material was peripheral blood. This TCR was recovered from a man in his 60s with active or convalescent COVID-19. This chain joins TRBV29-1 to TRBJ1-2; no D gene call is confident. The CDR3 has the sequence CSVEDPRGKSRGYTF. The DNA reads TGCAGCGTTGAAGATCCCCGGGGTAAGAGTAGAGGCTACACCTTC.